These T cell receptor beta chains were read from a single sample in a study of CD8 T cells in Susac syndrome. Each CDR3 protein gets one entry after TCRdb re-called the immunoSEQ multiplex PCR reads with MiXCR. The sample has about 300,000 distinct CDR3 sequences; 65% to 90% are singletons. Material for sequencing was CD8+ T cells from PBMCs. These receptors all stem from a human donor with multiple sclerosis. Each CDR3 is given with its conserved first and last residue. The order of the fields is D gene, J gene, V gene, CDR3 protein. A D gene is named only where the DNA matches it firmly.

d_gene: NA; j_gene: TRBJ2-1; v_gene: TRBV9; CDR3aa: CASSDWGTDYNEQFF
d_gene: NA; j_gene: TRBJ2-2; v_gene: TRBV5-4; CDR3aa: CASSLTRTGELFF
d_gene: NA; j_gene: TRBJ2-5; v_gene: TRBV27; CDR3aa: CASSFPLAWRQDQETQYF
d_gene: NA; j_gene: TRBJ2-7; v_gene: TRBV28; CDR3aa: CASSLIRKVYEQYF
d_gene: NA; j_gene: TRBJ2-3; v_gene: TRBV5-5; CDR3aa: CASSKDFSSTDTQYF
d_gene: NA; j_gene: TRBJ2-7; v_gene: TRBV6-2/TRBV6-3; CDR3aa: CASRPPRRAHEQYF
d_gene: NA; j_gene: TRBJ1-2; v_gene: TRBV12-3/TRBV12-4; CDR3aa: CASHYSSGAGYTF
d_gene: NA; j_gene: TRBJ1-5; v_gene: TRBV6-6; CDR3aa: CAAADLGGNQPQHF
d_gene: NA; j_gene: TRBJ1-2; v_gene: TRBV13; CDR3aa: CASSLGMSDLNGYTF
d_gene: NA; j_gene: TRBJ2-1; v_gene: TRBV4-3; CDR3aa: CASSPSSYSYNEQFF
d_gene: NA; j_gene: TRBJ2-6; v_gene: TRBV30; CDR3aa: CAWSVGTGANVLTF
d_gene: TRBD2; j_gene: TRBJ2-3; v_gene: TRBV4-1; CDR3aa: CASSQEGRVNTQYF
d_gene: TRBD1; j_gene: TRBJ2-4; v_gene: TRBV28; CDR3aa: CASSLRDRSVAKNIQYF
d_gene: NA; j_gene: TRBJ2-1; v_gene: TRBV4-3; CDR3aa: CASSHSPFREYHNEQFF
d_gene: TRBD2; j_gene: TRBJ2-3; v_gene: TRBV6-5; CDR3aa: CASSYSTPGLESDTQYF
d_gene: NA; j_gene: TRBJ2-4; v_gene: TRBV14; CDR3aa: CASSQVRGDIQYF
d_gene: NA; j_gene: TRBJ2-7; v_gene: TRBV30; CDR3aa: CAWSRIGSSYEQYF
d_gene: NA; j_gene: TRBJ1-3; v_gene: TRBV14; CDR3aa: CASSQVPPRFVTGSGNTIYF
d_gene: NA; j_gene: TRBJ1-2; v_gene: TRBV12-1; CDR3aa: CASSNRGRINYGYTF
d_gene: NA; j_gene: TRBJ2-1; v_gene: TRBV2; CDR3aa: CASSVGVGSYNEQFF